The 9 T cell receptor beta chains presented below share a single source sample, sequenced in a study of CD8 T cells in ankylosing spondylitis. A single record per CDR3 protein comes from TCRdb applying MiXCR to the 5' RACE reads. The data hold about 340,000 distinct CDR3 sequences, with 14% to 15% observed a single time. Sequencing was carried out using blood, either unsorted or a sorted T cell fraction (not recorded which). The receptors originated from a male donor with ankylosing spondylitis or in good health (not recorded which).

This chain joins TRBV14 and TRBJ1-2; 8 nucleotides align to TRBD1. The CDR3 has 16 amino acids. CDR1 and CDR2 from the germline V gene are SGHDN and FVKESK. J gave up 7 bases and V 1 base, and 11 bases lay outside the gene matches. CDR3 in DNA: TGTGCCAGCAGCCAAGTTGGCGGACAGGGTTTCCTTGGCTACACCTTC. Protein: CASSQVGGQGFLGYTF.

This clonotype was seen more than once but under ten times. The chain has TRBV7-2 and TRBJ1-1; possible D gene TRBD1, 5 bases. Trimming pared 4 bases from V and 2 bases from J, leaving 17 bases between. The CDR3 has 16 amino acids. CDR1 and CDR2 (germline): SGHTA, FQGNSA. The CDR3 spells CASSSSPTAANTEAFF. CDR3 in DNA: TGTGCCAGCAGCTCATCACCGACAGCAGCAAACACTGAAGCTTTCTTT.

The rearrangement links TRBV6-1 to TRBJ2-6; D is possibly TRBD2 (6 bases). The V gene's germline CDR1 is MNHNS and CDR2 SASEGT. Trimming stripped 11 bases from V and 2 bases from J, with 13 bases between. The CDR3 is made up of 14 amino acids. CDR3 sequence reads: CAASDSPGANVLTF. The CDR3 region has the DNA TGTGCCGCTAGCGACAGTCCTGGGGCCAACGTCCTGACTTTC.

This clonotype was detected a few times. The chain recombines TRBV6-5 with TRBJ2-1; D is ambiguous. There are 16 residues in the CDR3. V was shortened by 4 bases and J by 8 bases, with 21 bases between the two germline ends. Germline CDR1 and CDR2: MNHEY and SVGAGI. This chain's CDR3 is CASSSTIPLYGDEQFF. CDR3 nucleotides: TGTGCCAGCAGTTCCACTATTCCCCTCTATGGGGATGAGCAGTTCTTC.

CDR3: CASSRNVGELFF. DNA for the CDR3: TGTGCCAGCTCACGAAATGTGGGGGAGCTGTTTTTT. The chain recombines TRBV18 with TRBJ2-2; D gene ambiguous. Trimming cost V 4 bases and J 8 bases, with 8 bases left between them. The CDR3 runs 12 residues. CDR1 KGHSH and CDR2 LQKENI come from the germline V gene. Full variable domain (remainder filled in from reference TRBV18 and TRBJ2-2): NAGVMQNPRHLVRRRGQEARLRCSPMKGHSHVYWYRQLPEEGLKFMVYLQKENIIDESGMPKERFSAEFPKEGPSILRIQQVVRGDSAAYFCASSRNVGELFFGEGSRLTVL.

The chain joins TRBV5-1 to TRBJ1-4, with TRBD1 matching 10 bases. This CDR3 has 15 amino acids. V lost 3 bases and J lost 8; bases outside the gene matches: 7. The germline V gene encodes CDR1 SGHRS and CDR2 YFSETQ. The chain's CDR3 is CASSSAAGQGEKLFF. Here the CDR3 DNA reads TGCGCCAGCAGCTCCGCCGCGGGACAGGGGGAAAAACTGTTTTTT.

The chain carries TRBV12-3 or TRBV12-4 and TRBJ2-7; the match to TRBD2 covers 10 bases. J was trimmed by 2 bases and V by 6 bases; bases with no gene match: 13. The CDR3 spans 17 residues. The CDR3 nucleotides are TGTGCCAGCAGCCAATCCCCCGGGCTAGCGGGGGCCTACGAGCAGTACTTC. It encodes CASSQSPGLAGAYEQYF.

This sequence joins TRBV7-9 and TRBJ2-7, with D uncertain. There are 11 residues in the CDR3. The V gene's germline CDR1 is SEHNR and CDR2 FQNEAQ (reference sequence). With 7 bases removed from V and 5 bases from J, the gap between germline ends came to 9 bases. The CDR3 nucleotides are TGTGCCAGCACCCAAAGAGACGAGCAGTACTTC. This codes for CASTQRDEQYF.

CDR3 in DNA: TGCAGTGCTAGATTAAGCGAAGAGACCCAGTACTTC. This sequence encodes CSARLSEETQYF. The chain couples TRBV20-1 to TRBJ2-5; no clear D gene. The CDR3 is 12 amino acids. V was cut by 2 bases and J by 3 bases, with 7 bases left in between. The germline gives CDR1 DFQATT, CDR2 SNEGSKA (reference sequence).